The next 2 T cell receptor beta chains were all read from a single sample in a study of T cells in Graves' hyperthyroidism and ophthalmopathy. TCR beta CDR3 sequences were amplified from RNA transcripts. First-round RT-PCR with HTBI primers amplified the TCR CDR3 region. TCRdb re-called the multiplex PCR reads with MiXCR, one entry per CDR3 protein. The sample includes a few hundred thousand distinct CDR3 sequences, about 13% of them seen just once. The sequencing input was blood. The receptors derive from a man aged 25 to 45 with Graves' hyperthyroidism that later progressed to Graves' ophthalmopathy.

With respect to this clonotype: This could be a read error, since a much larger clone is one nucleotide away. The chain recombines TRBV11-2 with TRBJ2-3; 8 bases are a match to TRBD2. Germline loops: CDR1 SGHAT, CDR2 FQNNGV. This CDR3 region has 15 residues. With 0 bases clipped from V and 6 bases from J, the junction kept 5 bases outside the gene matches. CDR3 amino acids: CASSLERGGGDTQYF. The DNA of the CDR3 is TGTGCCAGCAGCTTAGAACGGGGCGGGGGGGATACGCAGTATTTT.

This clonotype appeared a few times. This chain joins TRBV5-1 and TRBJ2-1, with TRBD2 identical over 8 bases. J gave up 8 bases and V 0 bases, and 10 bases lay outside the gene matches. CDR1 SGHRS and CDR2 YFSETQ come from the germline V gene. The CDR3 contains 16 residues. The CDR3 DNA is TGCGCCAGCAGCTTGGGGGGACTAGAAACTACCGATGAGCAGTTCTTC. Translated: CASSLGGLETTDEQFF.